The 31 T cell receptor beta chains listed next were all sequenced from one sample in a study of TIL therapy for anti-PD-1-resistant metastatic lung cancer. This was the immunoSEQ v3 assay. Only in-frame clones appear in the TCRdb table, and some are missing; sequencing was by immunoSEQ multiplex PCR. The sample contains 16,000 or so clones, 65% to 75% of which appear only once. Time point described: pre-treatment sample, taken before nivolumab and TIL therapy. This specimen was blood, taken at baseline. The receptors stem from a person between 25 and 80 years old with non-small cell lung cancer.

The chain joins TRBV6-5 to TRBJ1-2; D is unclear. Trimming left V 0 bases short and J 4 bases short, with 15 bases between. The germline gives CDR1 MNHEY, CDR2 SVGAGI. The CDR3 length is 16 residues. CDR3 coding DNA: TGTGCCAGCAGTTACTCTTGGGCCCCAATTTCCTATGGCTACACCTTC. Its protein is CASSYSWAPISYGYTF.

This clone was seen more than once but under ten times. The rearrangement uses TRBV29-1 and TRBJ1-3; D is possibly TRBD1 (5 bases). V dropped 4 bases and J dropped 2 bases, with 15 bases sitting between them. Germline CDR1 reads SQVTM; CDR2 reads ANQGSEA. This CDR3 is built from 15 residues. The CDR3 nucleotides are TGCAGCGTTGCCTGGGGCAGGGTGGCTGGAAACACCATATATTTT. It specifies CSVAWGRVAGNTIYF.

This chain uses TRBV18 with TRBJ2-5; 7 nucleotides agree with TRBD2. CDR3 length equals 14 residues. The germline CDR1 and CDR2 sequences are KGHSH and LQKENI. V lost 6 bases to trimming and J lost 2 bases; unmatched junction nucleotides: 6. The CDR3 protein is CASSSLAVQETQYF. The CDR3 region has the DNA TGTGCCAGCTCGAGCCTAGCGGTACAAGAGACCCAGTACTTC.

The genes are TRBV25-1 and TRBJ1-4; TRBD1 might be the D (5 bases). The germline gives CDR1 MGHDK, CDR2 SYGVNS. V was trimmed by 4 bases and J by 6 bases, leaving 24 bases between them. The CDR3 is made up of 18 amino acids. The CDR3 loop reads CASSGLPGLTISDEKLFF. DNA for the CDR3: TGTGCCAGCAGTGGATTACCGGGACTAACTATAAGCGATGAAAAACTGTTTTTT.

The chain is built from TRBV5-4 and TRBJ1-6, with 7 bases fitting TRBD1. Germline values: CDR1 SGHNT, CDR2 YYREEE (reference sequence). The CDR3 covers 14 residues. V shed 2 bases and J 6 bases; nucleotides not matched to a gene: 2. The DNA for the CDR3 is TGTGCCAGCAGCTTCCGGGACAGTAATTCACCCCTCCACTTT. Translating gives CASSFRDSNSPLHF.

This clone has a handful of counts. The chain combines TRBV19 with TRBJ1-2; D is unclear. V was trimmed by 3 bases and J by 8 bases, leaving 10 bases between them. CDR3 length: 12 amino acids. Germline CDR1 is LNHDA and CDR2 is SQIVND (reference sequence). For the CDR3, the DNA is TGTGCCAGTAGTATCAAAGGGAGCGGCTACACCTTC. Translation: CASSIKGSGYTF.

The rearrangement joins TRBV6-5 to TRBJ2-7; no clear D. The CDR3 consists of 15 residues. Trimming stripped 0 bases from V and 3 bases from J, with 12 bases between. Germline V gives CDR1 MNHEY, CDR2 SVGAGI. CDR3 residues: CASSYSSSEHYEQYF. The DNA for the CDR3 is TGTGCCAGCAGTTACTCGAGCAGCGAACACTACGAGCAGTACTTC.

The CDR3 DNA reads as TGCAGCGTGCAACAGGGGAATGGAAACACCATATATTTT. It encodes CSVQQGNGNTIYF. The J gene is TRBJ1-3, the V gene TRBV29-1, with TRBD1 matching over 7 bases. The J segment lost 3 bases and the V segment lost 6 bases, leaving 5 bases of the junction unmatched. CDR3 length: 13 amino acids. Per the germline V gene, CDR1 is SQVTM and CDR2 is ANQGSEA.

J is TRBJ1-4 and V is TRBV29-1; TRBD1 matches at 10 bases. This CDR3 has 15 amino acids. The germline CDR1 and CDR2 sequences are SQVTM and ANQGSEA. Trimming removed 4 bases from V and 0 bases from J; junction bases left unmatched: 2. This CDR3 reads CSVVGTGATNEKLFF. The CDR3 bases are TGCAGCGTTGTCGGGACAGGGGCAACTAATGAAAAACTGTTTTTT.

This chain uses TRBV2 with TRBJ2-1; D remains unclear. V was shortened by 3 bases and J by 3 bases, with 12 bases between the two germline ends. This CDR3 has 15 amino acids. Germline V CDR1 and CDR2: SNHLY, FYNNEI. CDR3 protein: CASSEDHGLYNEQFF. The CDR3, as DNA: TGTGCCAGCAGTGAGGATCACGGGCTCTACAATGAGCAGTTCTTC.

V is TRBV7-2 and J is TRBJ1-2; D is ambiguous. This CDR3 region has 14 residues. Germline CDR1 SGHTA, CDR2 FQGNSA. V lost 1 base to trimming and J lost 8 bases, with 14 bases between them. The CDR3 sequence is CASSLESSPRGYTF. The CDR3 nucleotides are TGTGCCAGCAGCTTAGAAAGCAGCCCTCGGGGCTACACCTTC.

This chain joins TRBV7-2 and TRBJ2-7; unclear D gene. This CDR3 is built from 13 residues. Germline V gene sequence: CDR1 SGHTA, CDR2 FQGNSA. The ends were cut back, 1 base at V and 0 bases at J, with 4 bases in the middle. CDR3 nucleotide sequence: TGTGCCAGCAGCTTAGACGCCTCCTACGAGCAGTACTTC. Its translation is CASSLDASYEQYF.

The rearrangement links TRBV10-3 to TRBJ2-2, with D perhaps TRBD1 (6 bases). Germline V gives CDR1 ENHRY, CDR2 SYGVKD. V lost 3 bases to trimming and J lost 3 bases, with 20 bases between them. This CDR3 contains 18 residues. In DNA form, the CDR3 reads TGTGCCATCAGTGAATTCTCGGGGCGAGGGGGAGACACCGGGGAGCTGTTTTTT. Translation gives CAISEFSGRGGDTGELFF.

V gene TRBV5-6 combines with J gene TRBJ1-1, with 8 bases lining up with TRBD1. This CDR3 spans 14 amino acids. The germline V gene encodes CDR1 SGHDT and CDR2 YYEEEE. The V and J ends lost 3 bases and 7 bases, in that order; junction bases with no gene match: 8. CDR3 in DNA: TGTGCCAGCAGCTCACAGGGGGAGAGTGGTGAAGCTTTCTTT. It codes for CASSSQGESGEAFF.

The gene calls are TRBV2 and TRBJ2-7; possible D gene TRBD2, 6 bases. The CDR3 spans 18 residues. V was trimmed by 8 bases and J by 0 bases, leaving 26 bases between them. Germline V gene data show CDR1 as SNHLY and CDR2 as FYNNEI. The CDR3: CASQEGGHPLGTSYEQYF. The DNA for the CDR3 is TGTGCCAGCCAAGAGGGAGGACACCCCCTCGGCACCTCCTACGAGCAGTACTTC.

This clone was picked up a small number of times. The V gene is TRBV30, the J gene TRBJ1-1; 9 bases are shared with TRBD1. Germline V gene data show CDR1 as GTSNPN and CDR2 as SVGIG (reference sequence). There are 15 residues in the CDR3. With V trimmed by 5 bases and J by 1 base, 8 bases remained unmatched. CDR3 coding DNA: TGTGCCTGGGTAGACAGGGGGAAGGGGAACACTGAAGCTTTCTTT. As protein: CAWVDRGKGNTEAFF.

V is TRBV9 and J is TRBJ2-5, with D unresolved. Per germline, CDR1 SGDLS and CDR2 YYNGEE. CDR3 length: 12 residues. The ends were cut back, 3 bases at V and 11 bases at J, with 14 bases in the middle. The CDR3 sequence: CASSGTDPQQYF. The CDR3 coding sequence is TGTGCCAGCAGCGGAACAGATCCCCAGCAGTACTTC.

V gene TRBV5-1 combines with J gene TRBJ2-6, with D possibly matching TRBD1 (5 bases). CDR1 and CDR2 from the germline V gene are SGHRS and YFSETQ. V lost 6 bases and J 0 bases, leaving 13 bases between the germline ends. There are 16 residues in the CDR3. CDR3 DNA: TGCGCCAGCACCAGGGCTACCGACTCTGGGGCCAACGTCCTGACTTTC. The encoded protein is CASTRATDSGANVLTF.

The table lists this clone with a count of one. The chain combines TRBV9 with TRBJ2-5; a weak D match, TRBD1 (6 bases). CDR1 SGDLS and CDR2 YYNGEE come from the germline V gene. V was pared by 2 bases and J by 3 bases, with 14 bases between. The CDR3 contains 15 residues. The CDR3 here is CASSVGGRGEETQYF. The DNA for the CDR3 is TGTGCCAGCAGCGTTGGAGGCAGGGGCGAAGAGACCCAGTACTTC.

V is TRBV30 and J is TRBJ1-3; a weak D match, TRBD1 (6 bases). There are 16 residues in the CDR3. V lost 3 bases, J lost 0 bases, and 15 bases lay in between. Per the germline V gene, CDR1 is GTSNPN and CDR2 is SVGIG (reference sequence). The CDR3 is CAWSQTGTSSGNTIYF. The CDR3 bases are TGTGCCTGGAGCCAGACAGGTACATCCTCTGGAAACACCATATATTTT.

The rearrangement uses TRBV30 and TRBJ1-1, with a tentative D call TRBD1 (5 bases). Trimming removed 6 bases from V and 3 bases from J, with 11 bases in between. Germline-derived CDR1 and CDR2 are GTSNPN and SVGIG (reference sequence). The CDR3 consists of 12 residues. CDR3 bases: TGTGCCTGCCCAGGACATTACACTGAAGCTTTCTTT. This codes for CACPGHYTEAFF.

This clone was picked up one time. The V call is TRBV6-6, the J call TRBJ1-4; 7 bases agree with TRBD1. Per the germline V gene, CDR1 is MNHNY and CDR2 is SVGAGI (reference sequence). CDR3 size: 15 residues. The J segment lost 4 bases and the V segment lost 6 bases, leaving 8 bases of the junction unmatched. CDR3 nucleotides: TGTGCCAGCAGGACAGGGAACGGCTTTAATGAAAAACTGTTTTTT. It is translated as CASRTGNGFNEKLFF.

This clone was detected only a few times. The chain links TRBV5-1 to TRBJ2-5; possible D gene TRBD2, 6 bases. Trimming shortened V by 0 bases and J by 7 bases, and 13 bases separated the two germline ends. The germline V gene encodes CDR1 SGHRS and CDR2 YFSETQ. This CDR3 spans 14 amino acids. CDR3 DNA: TGCGCCAGCAGCTTGGGGGGACTGGGTGTGACCCAGTACTTC. The encoded protein is CASSLGGLGVTQYF. The full variable domain, its missing parts supplied by reference TRBV5-1 and TRBJ2-5, is KAGVTQTPRYLIKTRGQQVTLSCSPISGHRSVSWYQQTPGQGLQFLFEYFSETQRNKGNFPGRFSGRQFSNSRSEMNVSTLELGDSALYLCASSLGGLGVTQYFGPGTRLLVL.

The V gene is TRBV5-1, the J gene TRBJ2-1, with a tentative D call TRBD2 (6 bases). Trimming removed 3 bases at V and 2 bases at J, with 12 bases between. Germline values: CDR1 SGHRS, CDR2 YFSETQ. The CDR3 loop spans 15 amino acids. CDR3 residues: CASSSFSGPYNEQFF. The CDR3 nucleotides read TGCGCCAGCAGCTCCTTTAGCGGACCCTACAATGAGCAGTTCTTC.

The chain is built from TRBV6-1 and TRBJ2-7; 11 bases agree with TRBD2. J was trimmed by 4 bases and V by 2 bases; bases with no gene match: 4. The V gene's germline CDR1 is MNHNS and CDR2 SASEGT. The CDR3 has 15 amino acids. This chain's CDR3 is CASSESSGGPYEQYF. In nucleotides, the CDR3 is TGTGCCAGCAGTGAATCTAGCGGGGGGCCTTACGAGCAGTACTTC.

The rearrangement uses TRBV9 and TRBJ1-1; 10 nucleotides line up with TRBD1. With 1 base clipped from V and 5 bases from J, the junction kept 14 bases outside the gene matches. Germline values: CDR1 SGDLS, CDR2 YYNGEE. CDR3 size: 18 residues. DNA for the CDR3: TGTGCCAGCAGCGTAACCGGACAGGGGGTGGGAAGAGGAACTGAAGCTTTCTTT. Protein: CASSVTGQGVGRGTEAFF. The variable domain in full, with the rest retrieved from reference TRBV9 and TRBJ1-1, is DSGVTQTPKHLITATGQRVTLRCSPRSGDLSVYWYQQSLDQGLQFLIQYYNGEERAKGNILERFSAQQFPDLHSELNLSSLELGDSALYFCASSVTGQGVGRGTEAFFGQGTRLTVV.

This clone was counted a few times. This chain connects TRBV11-1 to TRBJ2-5; unclear D gene. The CDR3 is 13 residues long. Deletions cut 3 bases from V and 0 bases from J, with 5 bases between. The germline gives CDR1 SGHAT, CDR2 FQDESV (reference sequence). The CDR3 sequence: CASSFGYQETQYF. CDR3 sequence (DNA): TGTGCCAGCAGCTTCGGGTACCAAGAGACCCAGTACTTC.

This chain connects TRBV5-1 to TRBJ2-7, with D maybe TRBD1 (7 bases). Germline CDR1 SGHRS, CDR2 YFSETQ. Trimming removed 4 bases at V and 8 bases at J, with 10 bases between. This CDR3 has 11 amino acids. In nucleotides, the CDR3 is TGCGCCAGCAGCGCGGGACAGAAGCAGTACTTC. As protein: CASSAGQKQYF.

The V and J genes are TRBV6-1 and TRBJ2-2, with no clear D. The germline CDR1 and CDR2 sequences are MNHNS and SASEGT. The CDR3 runs to 15 residues. With 2 bases removed from V and 8 bases from J, the gap between germline ends came to 15 bases. CDR3 in DNA: TGTGCCAGCAGTGAAATCTTCCCTTCCGAGGGGGAGCTGTTTTTT. Amino acids: CASSEIFPSEGELFF.

V gene TRBV4-1 combines with J gene TRBJ2-7; D gene unclear. The CDR3 covers 13 residues. Germline V gene lookup returns CDR1 MGHRA and CDR2 YSYEKL. Trimming pared 4 bases from V and 5 bases from J, leaving 12 bases between. CDR3 coding DNA: TGCGCCAGCAGCCCACGCCCGTTGGACGAGCAGTACTTC. Translating it yields CASSPRPLDEQYF.

V usage is TRBV27 and J usage is TRBJ2-1; weak D call: TRBD1 (6 bases). The germline V and J ends were trimmed by 0 bases and 8 bases, with 11 bases remaining between them. Per the germline V gene, CDR1 is MNHEY and CDR2 is SMNVEV (reference sequence). This CDR3 has 14 amino acids. DNA of the CDR3: TGTGCCAGCAGTTTATCGGAAGGGGGAGATGAGCAGTTCTTC. Encoded protein: CASSLSEGGDEQFF.